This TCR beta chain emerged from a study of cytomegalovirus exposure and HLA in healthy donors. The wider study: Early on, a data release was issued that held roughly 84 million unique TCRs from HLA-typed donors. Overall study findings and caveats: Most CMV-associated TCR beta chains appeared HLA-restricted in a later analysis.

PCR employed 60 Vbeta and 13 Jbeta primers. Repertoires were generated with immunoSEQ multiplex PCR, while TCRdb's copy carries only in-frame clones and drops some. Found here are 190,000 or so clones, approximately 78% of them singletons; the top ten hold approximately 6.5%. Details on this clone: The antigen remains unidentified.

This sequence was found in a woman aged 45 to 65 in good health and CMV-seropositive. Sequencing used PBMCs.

CDR3 nucleotide sequence: TGTGCCAGCAAGGACATCTGCAATCAGCCCCAGCATTTT. This translates into CASKDICNQPQHF. The genes are TRBV7-9 and TRBJ1-5; tentative D call: TRBD1 (5 bases). V was cut by 7 bases and J by 2 bases, with 9 bases left in between. CDR1 SEHNR and CDR2 FQNEAQ come from the germline V gene (reference sequence). The CDR3 consists of 13 residues.